The next 11 T cell receptor beta chains were all read from a single sample in a study of cytomegalovirus exposure and HLA in healthy donors. The primer mix had 60 Vbeta and 13 Jbeta primers. TCRdb's copy holds only in-frame clones and misses some; the assay was immunoSEQ multiplex PCR. The sample table sets out approximately 180,000 clones. Sequenced material: PBMCs. These TCRs come from a man aged 25-40 years in good health and CMV-seronegative.

The genes are TRBV9 and TRBJ2-1; the match to TRBD2 covers 12 bases. The CDR3 totals 16 residues. The V gene end was trimmed by 4 bases and the J gene end by 6 bases; junction bases not matched to a gene: 8. Germline V CDR1 and CDR2: SGDLS, YYNGEE. In DNA, the CDR3 is TGTGCCAGCAGCCCTTGGACTAGCGGGGCCCGCAATGAGCAGTTCTTC. It specifies CASSPWTSGARNEQFF.

The rearrangement joins TRBV7-8 to TRBJ1-4; 10 nucleotides match TRBD1. This CDR3 contains 15 residues. Germline loops: CDR1 SGHVS, CDR2 FQNEAQ. The V segment lost 2 bases and the J segment 8 bases; nucleotides outside the gene matches: 5. The CDR3 DNA sequence: TGTGCCAGCAGCTTACGGACAGGGGGAAACGAAAAACTGTTTTTT. Its protein is CASSLRTGGNEKLFF. The full variable domain, in which reference TRBV7-8 and TRBJ1-4 provide the parts outside the CDR3, is GAGVSQSPRYKVAKRGQDVALRCDPISGHVSLFWYQQALGQGPEFLTYFQNEAQLDKSGLPSDRFFAERPEGSVSTLKIQRTQQEDSAVYLCASSLRTGGNEKLFFGSGTQLSVL.

The chain couples TRBV4-1 to TRBJ1-2; D unresolved. The germline CDR1 and CDR2 sequences are MGHRA and YSYEKL. Trimming cost V 0 bases and J 12 bases, with 11 bases left between them. This CDR3 region has 12 residues. CDR3 in DNA: TGCGCCAGCAGCCAAGATGGGAGTTATCACACCTTC. This translates into CASSQDGSYHTF.

The chain recombines TRBV19 with TRBJ1-1, with D hard to call. Trimming shortened V by 6 bases and J by 3 bases, and 14 bases separated the two germline ends. Per germline, CDR1 LNHDA and CDR2 SQIVND (reference sequence). The CDR3 contains 14 residues. DNA for the CDR3: TGTGCCAGTAGCCGCCTTCAACCAGACACTGAAGCTTTCTTT. Protein sequence: CASSRLQPDTEAFF.

The genes are TRBV7-9 and TRBJ2-7; TRBD2 is a possible D gene (6 bases). Germline CDR1 SEHNR, CDR2 FQNEAQ (reference sequence). This CDR3 comprises 12 residues. Trimming took off 5 bases at V and 1 base at J, with 6 bases between the two ends. This CDR3 is CASSRGSYEQYF. The CDR3 bases are TGTGCCAGCAGCCGGGGGTCCTACGAGCAGTACTTC.

V gene TRBV6-6 combines with J gene TRBJ2-1; D is unresolved. The germline V gene has CDR1 MNHNY and CDR2 SVGAGI (reference sequence). CDR3 length equals 12 residues. The germline V and J ends were trimmed by 5 bases and 5 bases, with 7 bases remaining between them. CDR3 in amino acids: CASSPQDNEQFF. The CDR3, as DNA: TGTGCCAGCAGTCCCCAGGACAATGAGCAGTTCTTC.

The rearrangement joins TRBV29-1 to TRBJ1-1, with TRBD1 as a possible D gene (6 bases). From germline, CDR1 is SQVTM and CDR2 ANQGSEA. V lost 4 bases to trimming and J lost 3 bases, with 9 bases between them. The CDR3 has 12 residues. DNA of the CDR3: TGCAGCGTTGGTGGGGGCCACACTGAAGCTTTCTTT. It yields the protein CSVGGGHTEAFF.

This chain links TRBV27 with TRBJ2-5, with 9 bases lining up with TRBD2. Germline values: CDR1 MNHEY, CDR2 SMNVEV (reference sequence). The CDR3 has 15 residues. Trimming took 2 bases from V and 7 from J; bases not matched to a gene: 8. The CDR3 region has the DNA TGTGCCAGCAGTTTAAGCAGCGGGGGGATTGGGACCCAGTACTTC. Translated: CASSLSSGGIGTQYF.

About this clone itself: One end of the junction is discordant with germline, which a read error may explain. J is TRBJ1-2 and V is TRBV30; no clear D. Germline CDR1 is GTSNPN and CDR2 is SVGIG (reference sequence). This CDR3 has 11 residues. In nucleotides, the CDR3 is TGTGCCCGAGAATTTAACTTGGTTCTAGCCTTC. The encoded protein is CAREFNLVLAF.

The V and J genes are TRBV7-9 and TRBJ1-5, with 7 positions matching TRBD1. The germline V gene encodes CDR1 SEHNR and CDR2 FQNEAQ (reference sequence). The CDR3 consists of 15 residues. V trimming: 1 base; J trimming: 6 bases; junction bases outside the gene matches: 6. The CDR3 loop is CASSLGDRAGQPQHF. In nucleotides, the CDR3 is TGTGCCAGCAGCTTAGGCGACAGGGCGGGTCAGCCCCAGCATTTT.

The gene calls are TRBV7-2 and TRBJ2-1, with D maybe TRBD1 (6 bases). The CDR3 sequence is 13 residues long. CDR1 is SGHTA, CDR2 FQGNSA, per germline. The germline V and J ends were trimmed by 6 bases and 6 bases, with 12 bases remaining between them. DNA of the CDR3: TGTGCCAGCAGGACGGGACAACTCAATGAGCAGTTCTTC. Its translation: CASRTGQLNEQFF.